The present TCR beta chain was sequenced within a study of cytomegalovirus exposure and HLA in healthy donors. The study, taken as a whole, reports: Some V segments could not be told apart, so they were left out, TRBV6-2 and TRBV6-3 among them.

For this clone: The antigen is undetermined.

Primers included in the PCR were 60 Vbeta and 13 Jbeta primers. Assay used: immunoSEQ multiplex PCR; TCRdb lists only in-frame clones, some missing. The sample yields tens of thousands of clones, 75% to 85% seen once. The CDR3 extends over 14 amino acids. In germline, CDR1 is SGHRS, CDR2 YFSETQ. The junction had 2 bases not matched to a gene; V was cut back by 4 bases and J by 3 bases. This chain uses TRBV5-1 with TRBJ2-5, with TRBD2 matching 11 bases. Sequenced: PBMCs. The receptor comes from an older man in good health and CMV-seropositive. In nucleotides, the CDR3 is TGCGCCAGCAGCCCACTAGCGGGGGAAGAGACCCAGTACTTC. Protein sequence: CASSPLAGEETQYF. The entire variable domain, with the rest obtained from reference TRBV5-1 and TRBJ2-5, is as follows: KAGVTQTPRYLIKTRGQQVTLSCSPISGHRSVSWYQQTPGQGLQFLFEYFSETQRNKGNFPGRFSGRQFSNSRSEMNVSTLELGDSALYLCASSPLAGEETQYFGPGTRLLVL.